Listed below are T cell receptor beta chains from one sample, sequenced in a study of blood T cell repertoires in COVID-19. The protocol was immunoSEQ multiplex PCR, while the TCRdb copy is restricted to in-frame clones and leaves out a portion. The sample contains around 150,000 clones, under 85% of which appear only once. The sequencing input was peripheral blood. These receptors were obtained from a human donor in a cohort sampled during active COVID-19. The conserved cysteine and the conserved F or W are not part of the CDR3 here.

TRBV20-1	SASHRVISTGELF
TRBV5-1	ASSLDFTAYEQY
TRBV4-2	ASSTQQEGAGSPLH
TRBV5-4	ASSSGGRSYEQY
TRBV18	ASSPTGTGGRDYGYT
TRBV11-3	ASSLEWRTGELF
TRBV9	ASSVGTSQEAQY
TRBV6-2/TRBV6-3	ASSPPGLAGAPSYNEQF
TRBV30	AWSVGPNEQF
TRBV7-3	ASSSSGGGFGELF
TRBV14	ASSPRTGFGYT
TRBV27	ASSSFLGSTGELF
TRBV10-3	AIKLTGETSGEQF
TRBV2	ASSGPLLAGGPSIQY
TRBV29-1	SVMEYRGFSSGANVLT
TRBV19	ASSIYRGSGANVLT
TRBV30	AWSWDRAYEQY
TRBV28	ASSLHQQEWWF